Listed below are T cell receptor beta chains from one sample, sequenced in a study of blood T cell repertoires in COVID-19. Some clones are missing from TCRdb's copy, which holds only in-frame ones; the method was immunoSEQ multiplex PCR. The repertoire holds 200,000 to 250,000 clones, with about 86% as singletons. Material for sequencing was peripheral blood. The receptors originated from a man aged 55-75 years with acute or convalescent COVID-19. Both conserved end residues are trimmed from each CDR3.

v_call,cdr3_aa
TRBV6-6,ASSQRGSSYNSPLH
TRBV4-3,ASSQVLSGLYGYT
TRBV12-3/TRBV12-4,ASSETNYGYT
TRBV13,ASRQDRALY
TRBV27,ASSLSQYQETQY
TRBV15,ATSRGQGGSYNEQF
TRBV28,ASTYRGGNNQPQH
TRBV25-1,ASSETIGGKHYGYT
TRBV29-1,SFPTMRTGEGYT
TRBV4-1,ASSSYSRGDGGYT
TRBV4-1,ASSRGQGGETQY
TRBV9,ASSVGGTGGFYEQY
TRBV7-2,ASSFLGLTDTQY
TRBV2,ASSEIRTGRPYEQY
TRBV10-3,AISERGEQY
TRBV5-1,ASSLGPGLEETQY
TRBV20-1,SARIDQPQH
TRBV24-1,ATSDPLTGAGETQY
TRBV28,ASSLLRGSGSYEQY
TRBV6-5,ASSLQGLEQY
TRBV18,ASSPTGGRSLH
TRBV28,ASSLPPEAYEQY
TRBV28,ASSSSGASTDTQY
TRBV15,ATSSRQGINEKLF
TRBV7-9,ASSLNREKLF
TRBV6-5,ASSPSTSGSLKLF
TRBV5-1,ASSGRLGGRADTQY
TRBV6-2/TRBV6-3,ASSYSIYPGQSHLTEAF
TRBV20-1,SASPPGLGGQPQH
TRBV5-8,ASSKAGGAFNEQF
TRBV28,ASTPRGQPQH
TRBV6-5,ASSLDRGGNGYT
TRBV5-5,ASSSLRPGAGANVLT
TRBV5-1,ASSLAGQGFTNYGYT
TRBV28,ASSFNEGRSTEAF
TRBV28,ASSLRSHGGYT
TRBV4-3,ASSKEVLGGIEKLF
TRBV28,ASSNTGTPREKLF
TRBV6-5,ASSPTGDSGNTIY
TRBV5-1,ASSLEGPYSNQPQH
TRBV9,ASSGYRGSLPDEQF
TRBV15,ATSREQGFNSYEQY
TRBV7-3,ASSISGTGGYT
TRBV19,ASSIMGQGTSYEQY
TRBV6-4,ASSQDSGANVLT
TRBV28,ASSLRFEAF
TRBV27,ASRPGSGRAGEQY
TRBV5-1,ASSLGTGAGTYEQY
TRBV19,ASSIVKRVPYNEQF
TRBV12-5,ASGLAGQGNTDTQY
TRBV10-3,AITPGTSRADEQF
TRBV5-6,ASSLLLRDEKLF
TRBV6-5,ASSTVLTNQPQH
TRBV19,ASSIYGTGRKTEAF
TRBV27,ASSPTRQWAEQY
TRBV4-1,ASSRGGLQPQH